This T cell receptor (beta chain) stems from a study of identical twins. Germline V CDR1 and CDR2: DFQATT, SNEGSKA (reference sequence). V was pared by 1 base and J by 4 bases, with 10 bases between. This CDR3 region has 13 residues. TCRdb re-derived calls from the 5' RACE reads in MiXCR, one entry per CDR3 protein. The sample lists 600,000 to 850,000 distinct CDR3 sequences, about 18% seen once, with approximately 14% in the top ten. A further study also used this sample, focusing on T cells expressing NK-cell markers.

The chain uses TRBV20-1 and TRBJ2-5; possibly TRBD1 for D (5 bases). The source material was PBMCs. The receptor was derived from a woman younger than 35 in good health. The CDR3 spells CSARGGRAETQYF. For the CDR3, the DNA is TGCAGTGCTAGAGGGGGCAGGGCAGAGACCCAGTACTTC.